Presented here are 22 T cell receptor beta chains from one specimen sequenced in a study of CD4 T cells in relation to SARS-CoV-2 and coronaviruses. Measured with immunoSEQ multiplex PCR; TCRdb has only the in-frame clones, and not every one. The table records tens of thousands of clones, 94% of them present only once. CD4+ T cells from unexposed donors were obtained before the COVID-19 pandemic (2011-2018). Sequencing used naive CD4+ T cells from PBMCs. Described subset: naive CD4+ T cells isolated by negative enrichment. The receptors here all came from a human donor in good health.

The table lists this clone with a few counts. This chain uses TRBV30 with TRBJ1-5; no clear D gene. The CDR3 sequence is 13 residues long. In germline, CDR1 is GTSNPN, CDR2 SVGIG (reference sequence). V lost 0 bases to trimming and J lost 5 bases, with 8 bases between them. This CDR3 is CAWSVGLDQPQHF. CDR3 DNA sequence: TGTGCCTGGAGTGTAGGATTGGATCAGCCCCAGCATTTT.

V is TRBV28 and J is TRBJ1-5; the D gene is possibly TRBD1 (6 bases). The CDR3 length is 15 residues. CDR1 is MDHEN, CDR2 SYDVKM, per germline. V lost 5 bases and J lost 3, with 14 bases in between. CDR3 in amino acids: CASSHSTGFNQPQHF. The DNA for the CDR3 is TGTGCCAGCAGTCACTCTACAGGGTTCAATCAGCCCCAGCATTTT. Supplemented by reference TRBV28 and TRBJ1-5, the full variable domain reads DVKVTQSSRYLVKRTGEKVFLECVQDMDHENMFWYRQDPGLGLRLIYFSYDVKMKEKGDIPEGYSVSREKKERFSLILESASTNQTSMYLCASSHSTGFNQPQHFGDGTRLSIL.

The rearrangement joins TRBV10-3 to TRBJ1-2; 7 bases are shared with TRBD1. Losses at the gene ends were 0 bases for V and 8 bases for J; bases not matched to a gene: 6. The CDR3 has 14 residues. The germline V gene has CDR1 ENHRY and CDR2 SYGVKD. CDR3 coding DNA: TGTGCCATCAGTGAGTCGCGACAGGGATTAGGCTACACCTTC. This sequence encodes CAISESRQGLGYTF.

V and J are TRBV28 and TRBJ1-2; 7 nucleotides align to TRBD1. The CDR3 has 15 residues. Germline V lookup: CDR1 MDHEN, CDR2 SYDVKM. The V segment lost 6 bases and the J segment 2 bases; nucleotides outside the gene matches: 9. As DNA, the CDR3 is TGTGCCAGCAGATCCCAAGGGGGCACCAACTATGGCTACACCTTC. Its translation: CASRSQGGTNYGYTF.

CDR3 loop: CASRSRGSGQETQYF. The CDR3 coding sequence is TGTGCCAGTAGATCCCGTGGTAGCGGCCAAGAGACCCAGTACTTC. This rearrangement joins TRBV19 to TRBJ2-5, with a tentative D call TRBD2 (6 bases). Trimming shortened V by 6 bases and J by 1 base, and 15 bases separated the two germline ends. Germline V gene sequence: CDR1 LNHDA, CDR2 SQIVND (reference sequence). The CDR3 sequence is 15 residues long.

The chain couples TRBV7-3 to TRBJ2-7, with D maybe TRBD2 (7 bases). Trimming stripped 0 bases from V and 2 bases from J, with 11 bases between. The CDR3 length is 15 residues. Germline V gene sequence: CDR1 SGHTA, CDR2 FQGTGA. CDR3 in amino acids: CASSLTGGATYEQYF. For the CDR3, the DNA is TGTGCCAGCAGCTTAACGGGGGGGGCTACCTACGAGCAGTACTTC.

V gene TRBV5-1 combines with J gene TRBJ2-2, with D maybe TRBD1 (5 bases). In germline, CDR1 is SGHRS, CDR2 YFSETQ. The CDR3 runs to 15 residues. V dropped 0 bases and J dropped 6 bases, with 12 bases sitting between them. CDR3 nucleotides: TGCGCCAGCAGCTTGGGAGTGGGGCTGTCCGGGGAGCTGTTTTTT. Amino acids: CASSLGVGLSGELFF.

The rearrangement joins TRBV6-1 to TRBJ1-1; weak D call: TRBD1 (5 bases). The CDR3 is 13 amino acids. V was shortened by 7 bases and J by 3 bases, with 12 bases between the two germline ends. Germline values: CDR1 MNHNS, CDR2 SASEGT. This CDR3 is CASTRREDTEAFF. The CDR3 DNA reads TGTGCCAGCACCCGCAGGGAGGACACTGAAGCTTTCTTT.

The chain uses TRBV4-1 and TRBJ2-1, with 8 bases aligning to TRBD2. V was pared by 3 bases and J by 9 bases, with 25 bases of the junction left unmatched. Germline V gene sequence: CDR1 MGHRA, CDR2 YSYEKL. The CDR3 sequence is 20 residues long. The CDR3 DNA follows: TGCGCCAGCAGCCACATACTGAGCCTCGCCGGGACTAGGTCTCTGGGTGAGCAGTTCTTC. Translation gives CASSHILSLAGTRSLGEQFF.

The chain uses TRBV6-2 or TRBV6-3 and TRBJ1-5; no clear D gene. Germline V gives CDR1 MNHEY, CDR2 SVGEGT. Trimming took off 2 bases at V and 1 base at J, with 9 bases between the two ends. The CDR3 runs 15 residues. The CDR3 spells CASSYVGISNQPQHF. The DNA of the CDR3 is TGTGCCAGCAGTTACGTGGGGATAAGCAATCAGCCCCAGCATTTT.

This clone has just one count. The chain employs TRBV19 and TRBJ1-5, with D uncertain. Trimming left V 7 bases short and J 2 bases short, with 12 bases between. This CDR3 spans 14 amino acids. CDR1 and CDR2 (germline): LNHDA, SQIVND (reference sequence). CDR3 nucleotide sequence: TGTGCCAGTACTCTGGGGAATCGCAATCAGCCCCAGCATTTT. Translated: CASTLGNRNQPQHF.

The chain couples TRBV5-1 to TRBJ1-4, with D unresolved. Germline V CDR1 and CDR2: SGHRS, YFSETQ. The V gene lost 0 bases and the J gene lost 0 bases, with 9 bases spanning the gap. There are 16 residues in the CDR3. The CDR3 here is CASSLGVGATNEKLFF. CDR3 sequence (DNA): TGCGCCAGCAGCTTGGGTGTGGGTGCAACTAATGAAAAACTGTTTTTT.

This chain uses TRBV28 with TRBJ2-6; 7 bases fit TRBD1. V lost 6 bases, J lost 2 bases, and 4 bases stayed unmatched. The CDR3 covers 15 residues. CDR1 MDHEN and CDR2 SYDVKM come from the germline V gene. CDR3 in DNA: TGTGCCAGCAGCCAAGGGACAGCTGGGGCCAACGTCCTGACTTTC. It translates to CASSQGTAGANVLTF.

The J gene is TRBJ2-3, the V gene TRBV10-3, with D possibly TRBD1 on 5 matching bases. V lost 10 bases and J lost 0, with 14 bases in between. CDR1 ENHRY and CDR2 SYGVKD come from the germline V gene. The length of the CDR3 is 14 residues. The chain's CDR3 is CATQGLGSTDTQYF. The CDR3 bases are TGTGCCACGCAGGGCCTTGGTAGCACAGATACGCAGTATTTT.

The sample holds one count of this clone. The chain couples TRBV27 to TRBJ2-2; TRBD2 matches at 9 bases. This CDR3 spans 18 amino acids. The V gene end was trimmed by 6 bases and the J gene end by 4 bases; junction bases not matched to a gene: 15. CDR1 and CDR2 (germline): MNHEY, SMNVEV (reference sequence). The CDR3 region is CASRELAGGPWVTGELFF. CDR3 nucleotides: TGTGCCAGCAGAGAACTAGCGGGCGGTCCTTGGGTCACCGGGGAGCTGTTTTTT.

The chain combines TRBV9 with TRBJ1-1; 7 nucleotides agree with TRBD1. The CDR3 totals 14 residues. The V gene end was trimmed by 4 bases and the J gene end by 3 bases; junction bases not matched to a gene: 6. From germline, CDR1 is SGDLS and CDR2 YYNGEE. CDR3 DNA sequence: TGTGCCAGCAGCCGCACAGGGGCGGACACTGAAGCTTTCTTT. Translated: CASSRTGADTEAFF.

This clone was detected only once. The CDR3 is CASSLAGGLGANVLTF. DNA for the CDR3: TGCGCCAGCAGCTTGGCTGGGGGGCTCGGGGCCAACGTCCTGACTTTC. The chain has TRBV5-1 and TRBJ2-6; D possibly matches TRBD1 or TRBD2 (6 bases each). The length of the CDR3 is 16 residues. V lost 0 bases and J lost 4, with 11 bases in between. Per the germline V gene, CDR1 is SGHRS and CDR2 is YFSETQ.

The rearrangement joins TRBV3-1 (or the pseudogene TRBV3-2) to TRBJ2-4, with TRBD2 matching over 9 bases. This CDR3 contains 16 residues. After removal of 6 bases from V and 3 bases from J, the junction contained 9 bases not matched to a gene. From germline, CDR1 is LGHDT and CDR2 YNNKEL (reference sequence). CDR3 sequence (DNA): TGTGCCAGCAGTCAACCGGGACTAGCTAACAAAAACATTCAGTACTTC. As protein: CASSQPGLANKNIQYF.

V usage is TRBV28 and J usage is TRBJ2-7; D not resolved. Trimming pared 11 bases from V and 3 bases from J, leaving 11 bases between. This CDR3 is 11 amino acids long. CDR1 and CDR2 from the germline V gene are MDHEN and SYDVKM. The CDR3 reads CAHGNYYEQYF. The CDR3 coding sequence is TGTGCCCATGGTAATTACTACGAGCAGTACTTC.

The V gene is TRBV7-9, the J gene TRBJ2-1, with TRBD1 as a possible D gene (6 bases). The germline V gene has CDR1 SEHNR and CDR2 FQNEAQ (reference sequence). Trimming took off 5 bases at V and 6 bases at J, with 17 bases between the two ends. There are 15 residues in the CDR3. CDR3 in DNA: TGTGCCAGCAGCCCCTCCCGGATAGGGGGCAATGAGCAGTTCTTC. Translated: CASSPSRIGGNEQFF.

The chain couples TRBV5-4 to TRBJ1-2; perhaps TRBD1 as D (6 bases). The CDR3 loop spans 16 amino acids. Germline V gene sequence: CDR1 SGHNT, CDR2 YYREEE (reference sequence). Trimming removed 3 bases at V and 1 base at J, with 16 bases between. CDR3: CASSSNSGVRNYGYTF. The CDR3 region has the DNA TGTGCCAGCAGCTCGAACTCAGGGGTGCGTAACTATGGCTACACCTTC.

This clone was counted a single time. CDR3 in amino acids: CASGREAYEQYF. The CDR3 DNA sequence: TGCGCCAGCGGGCGGGAGGCCTACGAGCAGTACTTC. V gene TRBV5-1 combines with J gene TRBJ2-7, with TRBD2 matching over 8 bases. The CDR3 is made up of 12 amino acids. The junction had 2 bases not matched to a gene; V was cut back by 7 bases and J by 2 bases. The germline CDR1 and CDR2 sequences are SGHRS and YFSETQ.